This is a list of T cell receptor beta chains from one sample in a study of technical replicates of blood from a few donors. The table came from immunoSEQ multiplex PCR; TCRdb's copy has only in-frame clones and leaves some out. The sample has roughly 72,000 clones; around 96% are singletons. Sequenced: T cells isolated from PBMCs. The receptors were gathered from a human donor in good health. Both conserved end residues are part of each CDR3. The D gene is left open where the match is weak. Part of the rows lack a size; the others show once, few, many or a class for expanded clones.

V gene	CDR3 length	clone size	D gene	J gene	CDR3 DNA	CDR3 protein
TRBV18	14	-	TRBD2	TRBJ2-1	TGTGCCAGCTCCCAAACGAGCGGGGATTATGAGCAGTTCTTC	CASSQTSGDYEQFF
TRBV6-5	13	once	-	TRBJ2-1	TGTGCCAGCGGCGGGGCTTCCTACAATGAGCAGTTCTTC	CASGGASYNEQFF
TRBV27	14	-	-	TRBJ2-7	TGTGCCAGCAAGTGGGACACCCTAACCTACGAGCAGTACTTC	CASKWDTLTYEQYF
TRBV28	11	-	-	TRBJ1-1	TGTGCCAGCAGTCGGTCGACTGAAGCTTTCTTT	CASSRSTEAFF
TRBV7-9	17	-	-	TRBJ2-1	TGTGCCAGCAGCTCCCCAGAGAGGGAGGTAGGGTACAATGAGCAGTTCTTC	CASSSPEREVGYNEQFF
TRBV29-1	12	few	-	TRBJ1-4	TGCAGCGTTCCAGGGGCCGATGAAAAACTGTTTTTT	CSVPGADEKLFF
TRBV18	15	once	-	TRBJ1-1	TGTGCCAGCTCACCAACTGAACCGGGGAATAATGAAGCTTTCTTT	CASSPTEPGNNEAFF
TRBV6-4	14	-	TRBD1	TRBJ1-2	TGTGCCAGCAGTGACTCGACAGGGGGCTATGGCTACACCTTC	CASSDSTGGYGYTF
TRBV18	15	-	TRBD1	TRBJ2-2	TGTGCCAGCTCACCCGGGACAGACGGGGACGGGGAGCTGTTTTTT	CASSPGTDGDGELFF
TRBV7-9	16	-	TRBD2	TRBJ2-2	TGTGCCAGCAGCCTCCGAACGGGAGGGTTCACCGGGGAGCTGTTTTTT	CASSLRTGGFTGELFF
TRBV11-2	16	-	TRBD2	TRBJ2-7	TGTGCCAGCAGCGCGGGGGGGCACAGAGCCCCCTACGAGCAGTACTTC	CASSAGGHRAPYEQYF
TRBV6-4	17	-	TRBD2	TRBJ2-3	TGTGCCAGCAGTGACTCCGCAGCGGGGGGGATCACAGATACGCAGTATTTT	CASSDSAAGGITDTQYF
TRBV6-5	14	-	-	TRBJ2-1	TGTGCCAGCAGTTACTCGTTCTTAAATAGTGAGCAGTTCTTC	CASSYSFLNSEQFF
TRBV6-5	14	-	-	TRBJ1-3	TGTGCCAGCAGTAAACAGGGTTCTGGAAACACCATATATTTT	CASSKQGSGNTIYF
TRBV6-1	12	-	-	TRBJ1-2	TGTGCCAGCACAGGGTCTTACTATGGCTACACCTTC	CASTGSYYGYTF
TRBV10-2	14	-	TRBD2	TRBJ2-7	TGCGCCAGCAGTACTAGCGGGAGGTACTACGAGCAGTACTTC	CASSTSGRYYEQYF
TRBV6-5	15	once	-	TRBJ1-1	TGTGCCAGCAGTACCCGGGGGAGAGGGGACACTGAAGCTTTCTTT	CASSTRGRGDTEAFF
TRBV4-3	13	-	-	TRBJ2-7	TGCGCCAGCAGCCCTAACAGGGTTGGCGAGCAGTACTTC	CASSPNRVGEQYF
TRBV4-1	13	-	-	TRBJ2-5	TGCGCCAGCAGCGCCCCGTCGGGGGAGACCCAGTACTTC	CASSAPSGETQYF
TRBV11-2	14	-	-	TRBJ1-2	TGTGCCAGCAGCTTAGCTCCAGAAAACTATGGCTACACCTTC	CASSLAPENYGYTF
TRBV13	14	-	-	TRBJ1-1	TGTGCCAGCGCCTCTAAAACTCCCAACACTGAAGCTTTCTTT	CASASKTPNTEAFF
TRBV6-6	16	-	TRBD1	TRBJ1-1	TGTGCCAGCAGTTACCGACCGGGACAGGGGAAGACTGAAGCTTTCTTT	CASSYRPGQGKTEAFF
TRBV4-2	22	-	TRBD2	TRBJ2-5	TGTGCCAGCAGCCAAGAAAGATCCGGACCCGGACTAGCGGGAGGCCCCCAAGAGACCCAGTACTTC	CASSQERSGPGLAGGPQETQYF
TRBV5-1	15	-	TRBD1	TRBJ2-5	TGCGCCAGCAGCTCGGGGACAGGGGGCACGTATCCCCAGTACTTC	CASSSGTGGTYPQYF
TRBV5-1	12	once	-	TRBJ1-2	TGCGCCAGCAGCTTGGACAGGGAAGGCTACACCTTC	CASSLDREGYTF
TRBV9	16	-	TRBD2	TRBJ2-1	TGTGCCAGCAGCGTAGGGGGCGGGAGTGGGACCGGTGAGCAGTTCTTC	CASSVGGGSGTGEQFF
TRBV6-1	15	once	TRBD1	TRBJ2-7	TGTGCCAGCAGTGAGTCGACAGGGGCGGGGTACGAGCAGTACTTC	CASSESTGAGYEQYF